This paragraph reports one TCR beta chain. The target of this receptor is not known. No base quality information exists; no much larger clone differs at one position. This record comes from a study of Ad26.COV2.S vaccination and SARS-CoV-2 variants (dated by TCRdb to the early 2020s). For context, the study as a whole: Donors in the vaccine arm were drawn from COV1001, a phase I-IIa trial of Ad26.COV2.S in healthy adults that was multicentre, randomized, double-blind and placebo-controlled. Ad26.COV2.S was administered intramuscularly at a dose of 5x10^10 or 1x10^11 viral particles, either as one shot or as two shots given 56 days apart. TCRbeta repertoire sequencing served as the tool for gauging how specific and how broad the SARS-CoV-2-reactive T cell receptors were following Ad26.COV2.S vaccination. A total of approximately 32 samples were included in the TCR-sequenced set, comprising roughly 20 Ad26.COV2.S vaccine recipients, 5 placebo recipients and 8 SARS-CoV-2 convalescent individuals. Participants in the trial were split at random into five groups of five each, receiving low-dose or high-dose Ad26.COV2.S once or twice, or else placebo on both occasions. Blinding of investigators to trial group allocation was maintained during experiments and outcome assessment.

The meaning of the sample's treatment or condition label: around 19 received Ad26.COV2.S at low or high dose, single or two shots; roughly five received placebo; per-sample allocation not given. For vaccine and placebo recipients, repertoires were sequenced using samples collected on day 63 after the first injection. Cohort 1b enrolled fewer than 30 adults aged 18-55 years at a single site in Boston, USA, between 29 July and 7 August 2020. As a vaccine, Ad26.COV2.S was a replication-incompetent adenovirus type 26 vector that expressed a prefusion-stabilized SARS-CoV-2 spike protein derived from the original Wuhan strain. TCRbeta CDR3 regions were sequenced with the immunoSEQ Assay. After extraction, genomic DNA underwent amplification by bias-controlled multiplex PCR, followed by high-throughput sequencing. Per the source publication's procedure: To quantify the absolute abundance of every unique TCRbeta CDR3 region, sequences were collapsed and filtered. T cell fraction was estimated by normalizing TCRbeta template counts to usable DNA, with usable DNA measured through amplification of reference genes found in all nucleated cells. Repertoire TCRs were annotated as SARS-CoV-2-specific by exact matching of V gene, CDR3 amino acid sequence and J gene to a known reactive TCR set. The reference SARS-CoV-2 TCR set came from MIRA and was filtered for enrichment in COVID-19-positive ImmuneCODE repertoires, removing public or cross-reactive TCRs. Using the MIRA antigens, annotated TCRs were further analysed by specific ORF or by position within an ORF. Breadth was defined as the number of annotated unique rearrangements divided by the total number of unique productive rearrangements, and depth was defined as the summed frequency of the annotated unique rearrangements. Group comparisons of TCR breadth used two-sided Wilcoxon rank-sum tests. TCRdb limited this immuneACCESS table to in-frame rearrangements with V and J called. A share of clones is missing; checked studies link under half to unresolved V genes, and the rest is unexplained. V and J calls and clone size come straight from that table; D and trimming were deduced from the DNA. Recorded for this sample are some 330,000 clones; 75% to 90% of them occurred a single time. The ten largest clones take up around 5% of the sample.

The investigation overall reported the following: After vaccination, spike-specific CD8+ and CD4+ T cell responses were reported to show substantial breadth. The study was not powered to compare responses between vaccine doses or regimens. Ad26.COV2.S recipients had higher spike-specific TCR breadth than placebo recipients (P = 0.0014). Non-spike TCR breadth was comparable between vaccine and placebo recipients, consistent with the vaccine containing only spike. The authors noted that the TCR breadth and depth analyses may have underestimated total T cell responses.

The cysteine opens and the phenylalanine closes a CDR3 of 12 amino acids. Only the CDR3 DNA stays, 36 bases, in frame from base 1. Via the germline V gene (reference sequence), CDR1 is MNHEY and CDR2 SMNVEV. Trimming costs V 2 bases and J 4 bases, and their ends lie 6 bases apart. The chain is encoded by TRBV27 joined to TRBJ2-7, with TRBD2 tentatively as D gene (6 bases match). The sequenced sample was peripheral blood, obtained in a trial of Ad26.COV2.S vaccine versus placebo. The receptor comes from a person aged 18-60 years who received the Ad26.COV2.S COVID-19 vaccine or a placebo. The CDR3 region reads CASSLGGYEQYF. The bases are TGTGCCAGCAGTTTAGGGGGGTACGAGCAGTACTTC.